This T cell receptor (beta chain) was recorded in a study of T cells after posttransplantation cyclophosphamide (TCRdb year 2016). General notes on the study: Using TRB sequencing, the study followed how the T cell repertoire reconstituted after myeloablative bone marrow transplantation in which posttransplantation cyclophosphamide served as GVHD prophylaxis. In 3 patients, TRB sequencing was also performed on up to roughly 3 more blood samples taken 2 to 5.2 years after transplant, and in a handful of patients, pretransplant blood was also TRB-sequenced. Blood from all 35 or so PTCy patients with 1-year posttransplant specimens was subjected to TRB sequencing. Public TRB sequences were compared against a database of over 3,600 sequences linked to responses to pathogens, tumor antigens, self-antigens and alloantigens. Antigen receptor sequencing covered samples from a few dozen PTCy-treated patients and 16 of their related bone marrow donors. TRA and TRB clonality were tightly correlated in several samples, so subsequent TCR analyses focused on TRB only.

Genomic DNA was used for TRB sequencing, which was performed with the immunoSEQ assay at survey resolution or with the hsTCRB kit. Turning to the authors' computational methods: The immunoSEQ software handled the initial read processing, while the LymphoSeq R package was used for the repertoire analyses. Clonality was computed as 1 minus normalized Shannon entropy; Gini coefficient was also calculated for each TRB dataset. Phenotypes of unsorted samples were inferred by mapping TRB sequences from sorted subsets of the recipient or donor onto the same recipient's unsorted samples. TCRdb took over this immuneACCESS table, retaining in-frame rearrangements with V and J assigned. Such tables are incomplete; in checked studies, under half of the missing clones stem from an unresolved V gene, and the remainder is unexplained. D and trimming were read from the DNA, whereas the V and J calls and clone size are those reported in that table. Across this sample there are 3,500 to 4,000 clones, with about 62% seen only once. Jointly, the top ten make up roughly 25% of the sample.

This clone is regarded as medium-sized (0.01 to 0.1%). This receptor's antigen is unknown. Qualities for individual bases were not recorded, and no much larger clone is one base off. Taken from the germline V gene, the CDR1 and CDR2 loops are SGHAT and FQNNGV. Here V drops 5 bases and J drops 5 bases, and the junction holds 12 bases not matched to any gene. Counted from cysteine to phenylalanine, this CDR3 has 15 amino acids. The retained sequence is limited to the CDR3, 45 bases, with the frame set at the first base. The investigation overall reported the following: Donor-recipient similarity was low at 1-2 months but increased during the first year, and donor CD8+ memory clones often dominated later blood repertoires. The TRB repertoires of T cells infiltrating skin or GI tract showed only limited overlap with the TRB repertoires of T cells in blood. Across approximately 45 patients, TRB clonality was highly associated with recipient CMV seropositivity and CMV reactivation, and diversity in PTCy patients was similar to diversity in CNI/methotrexate controls.

Related bone marrow donors provided peripheral blood samples on the day of marrow donation. Peripheral blood and bone marrow mononuclear cells were isolated by Ficoll-Hypaque density centrifugation and were cryopreserved. CD4+ and CD8+ T cells, including naive and memory subsets, were sorted by FACS on a FACSAria II. The clonotype comes from a man aged 25-45 years in good health and a related stem cell transplant donor. Sequenced input: memory CD8+ T cells sorted from blood. The rearranged segments are TRBV11-2 and TRBJ2-7, and 7 junctional nucleotides match TRBD1. The nucleotide sequence reads TGTGCCAGCAGCCCCCGATCGACAGGGAATAACGAGCAGTACTTC. The encoded protein is CASSPRSTGNNEQYF.